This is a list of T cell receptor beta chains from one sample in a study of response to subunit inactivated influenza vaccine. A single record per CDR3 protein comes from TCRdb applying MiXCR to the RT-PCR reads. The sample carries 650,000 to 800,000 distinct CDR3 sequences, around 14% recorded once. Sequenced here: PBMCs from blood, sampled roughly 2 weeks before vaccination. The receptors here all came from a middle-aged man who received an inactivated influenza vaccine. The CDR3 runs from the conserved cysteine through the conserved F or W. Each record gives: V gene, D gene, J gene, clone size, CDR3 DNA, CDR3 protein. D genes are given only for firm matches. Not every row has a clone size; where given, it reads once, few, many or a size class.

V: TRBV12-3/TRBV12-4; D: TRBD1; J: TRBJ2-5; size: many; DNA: TGTGCCAGCAGGGACGCCGGGACAGGCCAAGAGACCCAGTACTTC; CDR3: CASRDAGTGQETQYF
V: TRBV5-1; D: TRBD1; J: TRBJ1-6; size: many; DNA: TGCGCCAGCAGCTTGGTGACAGGGGTAAGCTCACCCCTCCACTTT; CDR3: CASSLVTGVSSPLHF
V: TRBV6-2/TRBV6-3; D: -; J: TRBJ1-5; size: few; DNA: TGTGCCAGCAGTTACTCTGCAGGGTACCAGCCCCAGCATTTT; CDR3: CASSYSAGYQPQHF
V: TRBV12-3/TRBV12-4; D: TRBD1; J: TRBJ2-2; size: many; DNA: TGTGCCAGCAACAAGGGGGCGGGGGAGCTGTTTTTT; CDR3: CASNKGAGELFF
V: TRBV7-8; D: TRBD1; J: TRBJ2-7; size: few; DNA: TGTGCCAGCAGCTCGCCCGGGACAGCCTACGAGCAGTACTTC; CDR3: CASSSPGTAYEQYF
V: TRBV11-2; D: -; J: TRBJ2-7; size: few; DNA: TGTGCCAGCAGAGACGCGACTCTCAGGAGCGAGCAGTACTTC; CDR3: CASRDATLRSEQYF
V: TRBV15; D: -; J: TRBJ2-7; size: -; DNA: TGTGCCACCAGCGTGCTAGGGCCCTCCTACGAGCAGTACTTC; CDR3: CATSVLGPSYEQYF
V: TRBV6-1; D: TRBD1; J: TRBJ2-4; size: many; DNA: TGTGCCAGCGGTCTTGGACAGGGAAAGGGCATTCAGTACTTC; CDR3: CASGLGQGKGIQYF
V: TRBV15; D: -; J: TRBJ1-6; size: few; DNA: TGTGCCACCAGCAGAGATCCCACTGGGGGCTCACCCCTCCACTTT; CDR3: CATSRDPTGGSPLHF
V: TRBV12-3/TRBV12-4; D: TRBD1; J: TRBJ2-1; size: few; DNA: TGTGCCAGCAGCCCCACAGGGGGCTTTCCTAGGAATGAGCAGTTCTTC; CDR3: CASSPTGGFPRNEQFF
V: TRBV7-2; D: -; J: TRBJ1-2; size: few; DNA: TGTGCCAGCAGCTTAGGGGGGACGCCGGCTAACTATGGCTACACCTTC; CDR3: CASSLGGTPANYGYTF
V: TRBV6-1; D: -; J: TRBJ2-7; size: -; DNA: TGTGCCGCCCGCCGGGGTGAATACGAGCAGTACTTC; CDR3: CAARRGEYEQYF
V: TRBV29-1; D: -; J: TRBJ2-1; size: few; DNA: TGCAGCGTTGAAGCCGAATCAGGGAGTCACAATGAGCAGTTCTTC; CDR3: CSVEAESGSHNEQFF
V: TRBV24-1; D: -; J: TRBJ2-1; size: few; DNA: TGTGCCACCAGTGGGCCACCTTACAATGAGCAGTTCTTC; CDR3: CATSGPPYNEQFF
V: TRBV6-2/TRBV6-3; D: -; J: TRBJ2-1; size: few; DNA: TGTGCCAGCAGTTACGTGGCGGGCGACAATGAGCAGTTCTTC; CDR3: CASSYVAGDNEQFF
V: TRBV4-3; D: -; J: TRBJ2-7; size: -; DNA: TGCGCCAGCAGCCAAGATCGGAGCCGTGGCTACGAGCAGTACTTC; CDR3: CASSQDRSRGYEQYF
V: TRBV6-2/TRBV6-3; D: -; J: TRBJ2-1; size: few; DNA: TGTGCCAGCAGCCCCGGTGTCGGTGAGCAGTTCTTC; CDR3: CASSPGVGEQFF
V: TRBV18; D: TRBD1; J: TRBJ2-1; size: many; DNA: TGTGCCAGCTCACCACCGAGGGGACAGGGGAACAATGAGCAGTTCTTC; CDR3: CASSPPRGQGNNEQFF
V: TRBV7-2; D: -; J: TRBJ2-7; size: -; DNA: TGTGCCAGCAGCTTAGCGAGCCGGCCCTTAGCCCCCTACGAGCAGTACTTC; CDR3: CASSLASRPLAPYEQYF
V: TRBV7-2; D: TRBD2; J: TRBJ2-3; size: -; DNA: TGTGCCAGCGCGGGGGGCAGGGACCATACGCAGTATTTT; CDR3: CASAGGRDHTQYF
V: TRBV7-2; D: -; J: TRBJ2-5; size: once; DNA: TGTGCCAGCAGCTTAGTCGGGGTCGGGGAGACCCAGTACTTC; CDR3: CASSLVGVGETQYF
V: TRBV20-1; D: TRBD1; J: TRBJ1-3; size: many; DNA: TGCAGTGCCCAAAGGACAGGGTTCGGAAACACCATATATTTT; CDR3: CSAQRTGFGNTIYF
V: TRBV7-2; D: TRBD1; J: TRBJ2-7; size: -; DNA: TGTGCCAGCAGCTTAGGCGGACAGGGTTGGTACGAGCAGTACTTC; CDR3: CASSLGGQGWYEQYF
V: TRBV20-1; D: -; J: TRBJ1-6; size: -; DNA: TGCAGTGCTAGTGTCGGTTGGGATAATTCACCCCTCCACTTT; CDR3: CSASVGWDNSPLHF
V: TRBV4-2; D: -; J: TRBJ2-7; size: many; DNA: TGTGCCAGCAGTCAAGAAGCGGCGGGACAGACCCACGAGCAGTACTTC; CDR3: CASSQEAAGQTHEQYF
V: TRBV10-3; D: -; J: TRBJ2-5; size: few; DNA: TGTGCCATCAGTGGTGGGGAAGAGACCCAGTACTTC; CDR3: CAISGGEETQYF
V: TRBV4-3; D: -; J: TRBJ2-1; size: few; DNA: TGCGCCAGCAGCCAAGAAAACGCGGGTGGCTACAATGAGCAGTTCTTC; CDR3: CASSQENAGGYNEQFF
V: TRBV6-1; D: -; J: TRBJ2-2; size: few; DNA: TGTGCCAGCAGTGACGGAACGAACACCGGGGAGCTGTTTTTT; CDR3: CASSDGTNTGELFF
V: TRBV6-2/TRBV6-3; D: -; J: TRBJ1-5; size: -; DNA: TGTGCCAGCAGTTACAAGTCTGGGCAGCCCCAGCATTTT; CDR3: CASSYKSGQPQHF
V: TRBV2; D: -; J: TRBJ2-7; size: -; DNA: TGTGCCACCGGGCGGGGAATCGGTTACCCCTACGAGCAGTACTTC; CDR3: CATGRGIGYPYEQYF
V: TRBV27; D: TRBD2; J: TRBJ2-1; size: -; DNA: TGTGCCAGCGGACTAGCGGGGGGGCCTGGGTACAATGAGCAGTTCTTC; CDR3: CASGLAGGPGYNEQFF
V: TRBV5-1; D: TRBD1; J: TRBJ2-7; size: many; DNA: TGCGCCAGCAGCTTGTTCCCGGACAGGGGATTGTACGAGCAGTACTTC; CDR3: CASSLFPDRGLYEQYF
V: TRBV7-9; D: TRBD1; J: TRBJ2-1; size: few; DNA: TGTGCCAGCAGCTTACCGGGACAGGGGCCCAATGAGCAGTTCTTC; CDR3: CASSLPGQGPNEQFF
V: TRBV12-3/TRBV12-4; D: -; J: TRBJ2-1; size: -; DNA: TGTGCCAGCATCCGACTCGGGGCGGGTGAGCAGTTCTTC; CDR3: CASIRLGAGEQFF
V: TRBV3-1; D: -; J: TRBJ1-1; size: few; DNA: TGTGCCAGCAGCCAAGGGGTGGGTGAAGCTTTCTTT; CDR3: CASSQGVGEAFF
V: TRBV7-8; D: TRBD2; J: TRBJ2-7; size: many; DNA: TGTGCCAGCAGCTTAGAGACTAGCGGGAGTCACGAGCAGTACTTC; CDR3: CASSLETSGSHEQYF
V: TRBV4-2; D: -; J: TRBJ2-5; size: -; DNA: TGTGCCAGCAGCCAAGTTAGCCCCCCCTGGGAGACCCAGTACTTC; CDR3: CASSQVSPPWETQYF
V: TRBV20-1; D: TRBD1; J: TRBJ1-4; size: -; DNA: TGCAGTGCTCCGTATCCCGGGACAGGGAATGAAAAACTGTTTTTT; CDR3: CSAPYPGTGNEKLFF
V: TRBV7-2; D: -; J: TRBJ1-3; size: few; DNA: TGTGCCAGCGGAAGGGGCGACTCTGGAAACACCATATATTTT; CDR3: CASGRGDSGNTIYF
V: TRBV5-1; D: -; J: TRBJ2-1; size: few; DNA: TGCGCCAGCAGCAGCTGGGGGGACCTCTACAATGAGCAGTTCTTC; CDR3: CASSSWGDLYNEQFF
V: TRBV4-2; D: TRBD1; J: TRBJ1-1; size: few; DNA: TGTGCCAGCAGCCTAGGAGGACAGGCGAACACTGAAGCTTTCTTT; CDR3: CASSLGGQANTEAFF
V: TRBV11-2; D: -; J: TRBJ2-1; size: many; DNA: TGTGCCAGCAGCTTAGAGGGGTTCGATGAGCAGTTCTTC; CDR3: CASSLEGFDEQFF
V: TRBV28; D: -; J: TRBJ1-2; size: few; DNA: TGTGCCAGCAGTTTAGGATACGCTACTCGGGGCTACACCTTC; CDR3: CASSLGYATRGYTF
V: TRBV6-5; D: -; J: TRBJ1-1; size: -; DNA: TGTGCCAGCAGTTACCCGGGACCGTTCGATGAAGCTTTCTTT; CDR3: CASSYPGPFDEAFF
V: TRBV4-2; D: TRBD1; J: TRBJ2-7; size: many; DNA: TGTGCCAGCAGCCATAGAACAGGGGGAGCCTACGAGCAGTACTTC; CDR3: CASSHRTGGAYEQYF
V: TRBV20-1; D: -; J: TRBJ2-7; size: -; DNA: TGCAGTGCTAACCGACAGGGAGGTAACTACGAGCAGTACTTC; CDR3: CSANRQGGNYEQYF
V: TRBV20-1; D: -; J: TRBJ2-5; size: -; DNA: TGCAGTGCTAGGGCTCTCGGGGGGCCACAAGAGACCCAGTACTTC; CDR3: CSARALGGPQETQYF
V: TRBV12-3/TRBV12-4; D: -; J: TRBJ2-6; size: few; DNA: TGTGCCAACTCCCTACTTGGGGCCAACGTCCTGACTTTC; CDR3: CANSLLGANVLTF
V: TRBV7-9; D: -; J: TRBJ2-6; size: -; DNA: TGTGCCAGCCTAACGTCGGTTGGGGCCAACGTCCTGACTTTC; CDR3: CASLTSVGANVLTF
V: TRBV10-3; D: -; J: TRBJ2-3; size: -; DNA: TGTGCCATCAGTGAATGGAGAAGGGCAGGGAACACAGATACGCAGTATTTT; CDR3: CAISEWRRAGNTDTQYF
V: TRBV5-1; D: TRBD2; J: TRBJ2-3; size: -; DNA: TGCGCCAGCAGCTTAAACGGGGGGGGCACAGATACGCAGTATTTT; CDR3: CASSLNGGGTDTQYF
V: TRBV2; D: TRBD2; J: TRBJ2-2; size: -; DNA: TGTGCCAGCAGTGAATCCGGACTAGCGGTGATCGGGGAGCTGTTTTTT; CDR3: CASSESGLAVIGELFF
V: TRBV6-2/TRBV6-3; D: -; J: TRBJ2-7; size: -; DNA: TGTGCCAGCAGTTACGCGGTTAGGGACGGGTCCTACGAGCAGTACTTC; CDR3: CASSYAVRDGSYEQYF
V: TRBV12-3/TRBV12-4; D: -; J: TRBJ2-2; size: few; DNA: TGTGCCAGCAGTTTCGGGGTAGCCGGGGAGCTGTTTTTT; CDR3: CASSFGVAGELFF
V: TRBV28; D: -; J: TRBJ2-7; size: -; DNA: TGTGCCAGCCGACCTGGGCCAGGGAGGACCTACGAGCAGTACTTC; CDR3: CASRPGPGRTYEQYF
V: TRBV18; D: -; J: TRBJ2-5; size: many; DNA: TGTGCCAGCTCACCACTGGGAGAGACCCAGTACTTC; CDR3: CASSPLGETQYF